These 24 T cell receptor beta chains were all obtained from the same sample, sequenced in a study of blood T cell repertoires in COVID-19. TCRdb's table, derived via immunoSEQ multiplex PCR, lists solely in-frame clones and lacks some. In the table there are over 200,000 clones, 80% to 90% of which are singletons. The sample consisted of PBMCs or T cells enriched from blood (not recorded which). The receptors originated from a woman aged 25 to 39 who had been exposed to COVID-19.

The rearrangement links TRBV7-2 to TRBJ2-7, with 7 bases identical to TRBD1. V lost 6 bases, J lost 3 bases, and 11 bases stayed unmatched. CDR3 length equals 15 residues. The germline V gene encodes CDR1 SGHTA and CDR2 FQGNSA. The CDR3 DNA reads TGTGCCAGCAGGCTTCTTACCGGGACAGTCTACGAGCAGTACTTC. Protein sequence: CASRLLTGTVYEQYF.

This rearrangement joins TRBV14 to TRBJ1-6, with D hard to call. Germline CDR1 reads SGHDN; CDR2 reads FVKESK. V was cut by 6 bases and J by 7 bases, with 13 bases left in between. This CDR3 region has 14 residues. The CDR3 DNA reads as TGTGCCAGCAGTCACCGGGATCGGAATTCACCCCTCCACTTT. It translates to CASSHRDRNSPLHF.

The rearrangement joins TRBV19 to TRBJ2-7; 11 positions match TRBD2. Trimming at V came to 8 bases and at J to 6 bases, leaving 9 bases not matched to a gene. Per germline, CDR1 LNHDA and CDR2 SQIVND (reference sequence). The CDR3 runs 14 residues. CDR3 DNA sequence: TGTGCCAGTTCGAGCGTAGCGGGAGGGCCCGAGCAGTACTTC. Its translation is CASSSVAGGPEQYF.

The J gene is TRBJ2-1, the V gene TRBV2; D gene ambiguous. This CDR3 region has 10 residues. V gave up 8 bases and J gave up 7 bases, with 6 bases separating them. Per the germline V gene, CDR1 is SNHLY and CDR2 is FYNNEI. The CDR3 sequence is CASEENEQFF. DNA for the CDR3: TGTGCCAGCGAAGAGAATGAGCAGTTCTTC. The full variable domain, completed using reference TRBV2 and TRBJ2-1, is EPEVTQTPSHQVTQMGQEVILRCVPISNHLYFYWYRQILGQKVEFLVSFYNNEISEKSEIFDDQFSVERPDGSNFTLKIRSTKLEDSAMYFCASEENEQFFGPGTRLTVL.

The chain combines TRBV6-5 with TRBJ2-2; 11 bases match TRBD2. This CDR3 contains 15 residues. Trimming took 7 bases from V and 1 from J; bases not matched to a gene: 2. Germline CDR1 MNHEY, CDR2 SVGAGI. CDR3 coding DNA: TGTGCCAGCACTGGACTAGCGGGGAACACCGGGGAGCTGTTTTTT. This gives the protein CASTGLAGNTGELFF.

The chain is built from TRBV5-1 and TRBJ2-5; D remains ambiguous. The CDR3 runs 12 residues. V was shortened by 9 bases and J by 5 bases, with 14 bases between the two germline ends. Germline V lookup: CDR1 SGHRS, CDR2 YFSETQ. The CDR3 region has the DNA TGCGCCACCTCCTTCCTCGGGGAGACCCAGTACTTC. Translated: CATSFLGETQYF. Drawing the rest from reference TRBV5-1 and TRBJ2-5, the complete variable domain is KAGVTQTPRYLIKTRGQQVTLSCSPISGHRSVSWYQQTPGQGLQFLFEYFSETQRNKGNFPGRFSGRQFSNSRSEMNVSTLELGDSALYLCATSFLGETQYFGPGTRLLVL.

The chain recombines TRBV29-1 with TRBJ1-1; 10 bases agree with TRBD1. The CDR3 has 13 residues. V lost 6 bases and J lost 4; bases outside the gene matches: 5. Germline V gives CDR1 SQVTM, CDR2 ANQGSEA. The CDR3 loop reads CSVDRGRGTEAFF. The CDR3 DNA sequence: TGCAGCGTCGACAGGGGGCGAGGCACTGAAGCTTTCTTT.

In nucleotides, the CDR3 is TGTGCCAGCAGCCAGGACAGTTTGGAGCAGTACTTC. Residues: CASSQDSLEQYF. The chain has TRBV7-9 and TRBJ2-7, with TRBD1 as a possible D gene (6 bases). Per the germline V gene, CDR1 is SEHNR and CDR2 is FQNEAQ (reference sequence). V lost 5 bases and J lost 7, with 12 bases in between. The CDR3 sequence is 12 residues long.

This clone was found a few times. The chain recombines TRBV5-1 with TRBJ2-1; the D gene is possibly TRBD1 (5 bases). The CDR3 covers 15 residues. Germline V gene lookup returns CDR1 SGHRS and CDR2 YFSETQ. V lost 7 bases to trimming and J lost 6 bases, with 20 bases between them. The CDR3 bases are TGCGCCAGCGTTATGGGGCCCCCTAGATCCAATGAGCAGTTCTTC. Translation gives CASVMGPPRSNEQFF.

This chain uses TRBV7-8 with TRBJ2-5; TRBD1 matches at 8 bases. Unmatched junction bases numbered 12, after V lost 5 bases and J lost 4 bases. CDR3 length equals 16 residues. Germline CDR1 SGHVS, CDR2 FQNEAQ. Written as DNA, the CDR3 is TGTGCCAGCAGCCCCAGACAGGGGATGCAAGTAGAGACCCAGTACTTC. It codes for CASSPRQGMQVETQYF.

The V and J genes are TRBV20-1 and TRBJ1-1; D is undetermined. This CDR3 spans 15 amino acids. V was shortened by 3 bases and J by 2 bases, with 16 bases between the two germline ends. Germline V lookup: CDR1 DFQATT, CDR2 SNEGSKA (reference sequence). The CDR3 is CSASITRLRNTEAFF. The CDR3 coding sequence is TGCAGTGCTAGTATCACTAGGCTTCGTAACACTGAAGCTTTCTTT.

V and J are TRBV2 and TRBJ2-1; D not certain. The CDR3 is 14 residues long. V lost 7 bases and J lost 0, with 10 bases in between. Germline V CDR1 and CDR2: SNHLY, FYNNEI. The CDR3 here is CASKAGSSYNEQFF. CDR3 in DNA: TGTGCCAGCAAGGCAGGTAGCTCCTACAATGAGCAGTTCTTC.

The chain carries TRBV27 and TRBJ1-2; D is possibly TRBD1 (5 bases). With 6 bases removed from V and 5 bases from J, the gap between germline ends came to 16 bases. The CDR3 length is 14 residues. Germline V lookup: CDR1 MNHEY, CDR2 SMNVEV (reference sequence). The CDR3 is CASRGGWGIYGYTF. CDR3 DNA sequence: TGTGCCAGCAGGGGAGGTTGGGGGATATATGGCTACACCTTC.

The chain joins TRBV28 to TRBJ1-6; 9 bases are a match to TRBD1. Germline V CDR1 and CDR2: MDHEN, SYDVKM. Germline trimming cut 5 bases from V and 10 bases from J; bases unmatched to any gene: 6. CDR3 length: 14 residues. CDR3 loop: CASSPGQGWSPLHF. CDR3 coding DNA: TGTGCCAGCAGTCCGGGACAGGGCTGGTCACCCCTCCACTTT.

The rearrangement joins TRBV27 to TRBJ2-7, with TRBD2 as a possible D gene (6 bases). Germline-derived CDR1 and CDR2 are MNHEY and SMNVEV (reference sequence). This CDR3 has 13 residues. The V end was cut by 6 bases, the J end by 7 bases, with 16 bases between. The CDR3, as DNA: TGTGCCAGCAGATCCCTTGGAGGGCTGGAGCAGTACTTC. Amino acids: CASRSLGGLEQYF.

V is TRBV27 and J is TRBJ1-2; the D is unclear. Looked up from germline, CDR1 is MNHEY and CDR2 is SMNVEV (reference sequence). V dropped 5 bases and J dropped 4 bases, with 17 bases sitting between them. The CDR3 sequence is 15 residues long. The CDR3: CASSLRSNPRYGYTF. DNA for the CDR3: TGTGCCAGCAGTCTCCGGTCTAACCCCCGCTATGGCTACACCTTC.

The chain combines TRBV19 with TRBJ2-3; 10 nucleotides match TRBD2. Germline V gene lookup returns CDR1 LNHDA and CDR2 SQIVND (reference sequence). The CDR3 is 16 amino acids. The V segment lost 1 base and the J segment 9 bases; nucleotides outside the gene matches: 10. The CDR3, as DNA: TGTGCCAGTAGTATAGGCCTAGCGGGAGTTAGTGGAACGCAGTATTTT. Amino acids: CASSIGLAGVSGTQYF.

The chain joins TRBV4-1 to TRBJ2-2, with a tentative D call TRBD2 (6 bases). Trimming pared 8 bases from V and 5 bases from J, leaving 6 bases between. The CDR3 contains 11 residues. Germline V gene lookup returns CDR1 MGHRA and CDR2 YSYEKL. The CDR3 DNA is TGCGCCAGCGCGGGGACCGGGGAGCTGTTTTTT. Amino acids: CASAGTGELFF.

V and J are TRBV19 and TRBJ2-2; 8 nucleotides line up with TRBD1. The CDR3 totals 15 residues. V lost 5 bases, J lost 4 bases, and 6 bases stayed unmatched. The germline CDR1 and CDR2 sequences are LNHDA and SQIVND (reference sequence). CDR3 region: CASSGRTGPTGELFF. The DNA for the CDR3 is TGTGCCAGTAGTGGGAGGACAGGGCCCACCGGGGAGCTGTTTTTT.

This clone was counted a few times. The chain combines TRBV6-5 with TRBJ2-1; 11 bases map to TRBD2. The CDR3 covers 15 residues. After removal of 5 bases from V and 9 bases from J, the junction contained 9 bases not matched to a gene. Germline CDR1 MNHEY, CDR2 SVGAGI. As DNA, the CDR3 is TGTGCCAGCAGTACTCTATCACTAGCGGGAGCTGAGCAGTTCTTC. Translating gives CASSTLSLAGAEQFF.

The CDR3 bases are TGCAGTGCTAGTCAGCGGCGAAGCTCCTACGAGCAGTACTTC. This translates into CSASQRRSSYEQYF. The chain couples TRBV20-1 to TRBJ2-7; the D gene is possibly TRBD2 (5 bases). The V gene's germline CDR1 is DFQATT and CDR2 SNEGSKA (reference sequence). There are 14 residues in the CDR3. V was shortened by 3 bases and J by 0 bases, with 12 bases between the two germline ends.

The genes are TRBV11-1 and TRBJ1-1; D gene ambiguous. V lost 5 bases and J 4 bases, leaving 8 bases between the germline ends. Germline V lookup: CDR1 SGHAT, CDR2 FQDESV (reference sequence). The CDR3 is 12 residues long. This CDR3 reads CASSQVTTEAFF. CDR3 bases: TGTGCCAGCAGCCAGGTAACCACTGAAGCTTTCTTT.

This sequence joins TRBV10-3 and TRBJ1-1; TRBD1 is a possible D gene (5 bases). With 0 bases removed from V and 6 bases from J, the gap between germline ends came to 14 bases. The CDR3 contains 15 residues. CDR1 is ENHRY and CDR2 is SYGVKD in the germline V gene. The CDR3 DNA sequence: TGTGCCATCAGTGAGTCTAGGGGCCCGTACGCTGAAGCTTTCTTT. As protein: CAISESRGPYAEAFF.

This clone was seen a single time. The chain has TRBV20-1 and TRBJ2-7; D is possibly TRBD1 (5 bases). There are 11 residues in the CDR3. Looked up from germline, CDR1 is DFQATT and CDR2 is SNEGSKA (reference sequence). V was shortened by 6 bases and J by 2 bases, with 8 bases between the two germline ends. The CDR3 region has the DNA TGCAGTGCCACAGGTCCCTACGAGCAGTACTTC. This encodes CSATGPYEQYF.